Listed below are T cell receptor beta chains from one sample, sequenced in a study of blood T cell repertoires in COVID-19. The method was immunoSEQ multiplex PCR; TCRdb's version includes in-frame clones alone and lacks a portion of them. The sample carries over 150,000 clones, more than 85% recorded once. The sequenced sample was PBMCs or T cells enriched from blood (not recorded which). The receptors were sampled from a woman aged 50 to 60 who had recovered from COVID-19. Both conserved end residues are part of each CDR3. Size is omitted from some rows. Given values are once, few, many or a class for expanded clones.

clone_size,v_call,j_call,cdr3_aa
-,TRBV30,TRBJ2-1,CAWTSGRVRLVNEQFF
-,TRBV27,TRBJ2-1,CASKPGQTSYNEQFF
-,TRBV10-1,TRBJ2-7,CASSEAGGLNEQYF
once,TRBV5-4,TRBJ1-6,CASSLPGSGKSPLHF
-,TRBV28,TRBJ1-2,CASSSQGALNYGYTF
-,TRBV6-5,TRBJ2-7,CASSNQGVGYEQYF
-,TRBV28,TRBJ1-2,CASSQPFRDRGYGYTF
once,TRBV11-2,TRBJ2-1,CASSLGAAGGHREQFF
-,TRBV25-1,TRBJ1-2,CASSTGTDYGYTF
-,TRBV28,TRBJ2-1,CASSLSGRYNEQFF
-,TRBV5-4,TRBJ1-1,CASSFSFRGGTEAFF
-,TRBV5-4,TRBJ1-1,CASSALEDTEAFF
-,TRBV2,TRBJ2-3,CASSKGTSGRMGTDTQYF
-,TRBV27,TRBJ2-7,CASSERLAGYEQYF
-,TRBV6-5,TRBJ1-3,CASSRQGDSGNTIYF
few,TRBV6-1,TRBJ1-6,CASSEPGQLGNSPLHF
-,TRBV7-2,TRBJ2-5,CASSLSASGGQETQYF
-,TRBV7-2,TRBJ2-7,CASSNGLTYEQYF
-,TRBV24-1,TRBJ2-1,CATSDPGQKNEQFF
-,TRBV19,TRBJ1-1,CASSGGGFTEAFF
-,TRBV11-3,TRBJ2-7,CASSFLDRSYEQYF
-,TRBV21-1,TRBJ1-6,CASSKSSPQGSDNSPLHF
-,TRBV5-1,TRBJ2-2,CASSTGQLAWQNTGELFF
-,TRBV5-1,TRBJ1-1,CASRHTQNTEAFF
-,TRBV5-4,TRBJ2-6,CASSLLAGGSSGANVLTF
-,TRBV14,TRBJ1-2,CASSQSGHYGYTF
-,TRBV3-1/TRBV3-2,TRBJ1-3,CASSQDGGSGNTIYF
-,TRBV19,TRBJ1-5,CASRPDSSNQPQHF
few,TRBV2,TRBJ1-2,CASSEGADYGYTF